The 18 T cell receptor beta chains presented below share a single source sample, sequenced in a study of T-cell reconstitution after alpha-beta-depleted transplantation in children. Preparation of the TCRbeta library was carried out with unique molecular identifiers. TCRdb reprocessed the PCR reads with MiXCR, giving one entry per CDR3 protein. The repertoire holds under 450,000 distinct CDR3 sequences, with roughly 16% as singletons. Sample: PBMCs, mostly from graft donor cells, taken 360 days after TCRalphabeta/CD19-depleted stem cell transplant. These receptors were taken from a boy younger than two who had a stem cell transplant for Wiskott-Aldrich syndrome, so the T cells may come from the graft donor.

The chain employs TRBV24-1 and TRBJ2-3; D perhaps matches TRBD1 (6 bases). This CDR3 region has 15 residues. The V end lost 4 bases, the J end lost 2 bases, and 12 bases lay between the germline ends. Per germline, CDR1 KGHDR and CDR2 SFDVKD. The CDR3 DNA is TGTGCCACCAGTGACTCAACAGGGCCCACAGATACGCAGTATTTT. It codes for CATSDSTGPTDTQYF.

This clonotype was counted at least ten times. The chain uses TRBV27 and TRBJ2-7; D may be TRBD2 (6 bases). CDR1 and CDR2 (germline): MNHEY, SMNVEV (reference sequence). This CDR3 spans 13 amino acids. The ends were cut back, 6 bases at V and 4 bases at J, with 13 bases in the middle. CDR3 in DNA: TGTGCCAGCAGGCGGGGAGTAGGGTACGAGCAGTACTTC. Its translation is CASRRGVGYEQYF.

This clonotype was picked up one time. V and J are TRBV29-1 and TRBJ1-5; D unresolved. The CDR3 loop spans 13 amino acids. CDR1 and CDR2 from the germline V gene are SQVTM and ANQGSEA. Trimming removed 4 bases at V and 5 bases at J, with 12 bases between. CDR3 in amino acids: CSVVQDPDQPQHF. CDR3 bases: TGCAGCGTTGTTCAGGATCCGGATCAGCCCCAGCATTTT.

This clonotype was seen more than once but under ten times. The chain combines TRBV5-1 with TRBJ2-7; D not certain. Germline V CDR1 and CDR2: SGHRS, YFSETQ. This CDR3 has 14 residues. V lost 0 bases and J lost 3, with 10 bases in between. The CDR3 loop is CASSLGDTLYEQYF. The CDR3 DNA reads TGCGCCAGCAGCTTGGGAGACACCCTCTACGAGCAGTACTTC. Drawing the rest from reference TRBV5-1 and TRBJ2-7, the complete variable domain is KAGVTQTPRYLIKTRGQQVTLSCSPISGHRSVSWYQQTPGQGLQFLFEYFSETQRNKGNFPGRFSGRQFSNSRSEMNVSTLELGDSALYLCASSLGDTLYEQYFGPGTRLTVT.

The rearrangement links TRBV5-4 to TRBJ2-5, with 7 bases aligning to TRBD1. Germline V CDR1 and CDR2: SGHNT, YYREEE (reference sequence). The V and J ends lost 4 bases and 7 bases, in that order; junction bases with no gene match: 10. CDR3 size: 14 residues. The CDR3 sequence is CASSPQQGLGTQYF. The CDR3 DNA sequence: TGTGCCAGCAGCCCCCAACAGGGGTTGGGGACCCAGTACTTC.

This clonotype showed up many times. The chain is built from TRBV20-1 and TRBJ2-3; D possibly corresponds to TRBD2 (6 bases). The germline V gene encodes CDR1 DFQATT and CDR2 SNEGSKA (reference sequence). There are 15 residues in the CDR3. Trimming cost V 5 bases and J 2 bases, with 17 bases left between them. In nucleotides, the CDR3 is TGCAGTGCTGCACGCCGGGACTCCAACACAGATACGCAGTATTTT. Translated: CSAARRDSNTDTQYF.

The J gene is TRBJ1-2, the V gene TRBV28; maybe TRBD1 (6 bases). V was clipped by 8 bases and J by 8 bases, with 18 bases between them. The germline CDR1 and CDR2 sequences are MDHEN and SYDVKM. The length of the CDR3 is 13 residues. In DNA, the CDR3 is TGTGCCAGCGGCCTAGGGGGGCTGGGGGGCTACACCTTC. It yields the protein CASGLGGLGGYTF.

The chain links TRBV2 to TRBJ1-5; 9 positions match TRBD1. The CDR3 totals 14 residues. After removal of 7 bases from V and 4 bases from J, the junction contained 5 bases not matched to a gene. Germline CDR1 and CDR2: SNHLY and FYNNEI. The CDR3 DNA reads TGTGCCAGCACCCCGGACAGGGGAAATCAGCCCCAGCATTTT. Translated, it gives CASTPDRGNQPQHF.

J is TRBJ2-4 and V is TRBV11-3; 8 nucleotides align to TRBD2. Germline assignment: CDR1 SGHNT and CDR2 YENEEA. The CDR3 contains 15 residues. The V segment lost 3 bases and the J segment 0 bases; nucleotides outside the gene matches: 1. The CDR3 DNA reads as TGTGCCAGCAGCTTTCTAGCGGGAGCCAAAAACATTCAGTACTTC. This encodes CASSFLAGAKNIQYF.

This clonotype was seen more than once but under ten times. V is TRBV7-2 and J is TRBJ2-2, with 7 bases identical to TRBD2. The CDR3 contains 14 residues. Germline CDR1 reads SGHTA; CDR2 reads FQGNSA. Trimming took 0 bases from V and 6 from J; bases not matched to a gene: 1. CDR3 loop: CASSLAGGSGELFF. The CDR3 nucleotides read TGTGCCAGCAGCTTAGCGGGAGGGTCCGGGGAGCTGTTTTTT.

The chain employs TRBV7-2 and TRBJ2-1; D gene unclear. The V and J ends lost 5 bases and 6 bases respectively, with 20 bases between them. Germline assignment: CDR1 SGHTA and CDR2 FQGNSA. The CDR3 runs to 16 residues. The CDR3 DNA is TGTGCCAGCAGCCCCTGTAGCCTCGAGTCGCTCAATGAGCAGTTCTTC. Amino acid sequence: CASSPCSLESLNEQFF.

This clonotype was counted only a few times. In DNA form, the CDR3 reads TGTGCCACCAGCAGGCCGGGGTTTATGAACACTGAAGCTTTCTTT. Its translation is CATSRPGFMNTEAFF. The chain couples TRBV15 to TRBJ1-1; D is uncertain. The germline gives CDR1 LNHNV, CDR2 YYDKDF (reference sequence). V lost 3 bases, J lost 0 bases, and 11 bases lay in between. The CDR3 length is 15 residues.

The chain uses TRBV7-9 and TRBJ2-7; D is ambiguous. From germline, CDR1 is SEHNR and CDR2 FQNEAQ (reference sequence). Trimming took off 6 bases at V and 3 bases at J, with 21 bases between the two ends. The length of the CDR3 is 16 residues. The CDR3 loop reads CASSPIRSSPNYEQYF. The CDR3 DNA sequence: TGTGCCAGCAGTCCAATTCGGAGCTCCCCGAACTACGAGCAGTACTTC.

This clonotype was found a few times. CDR3 amino acids: CASSLGQVDYNEQFF. The CDR3, as DNA: TGTGCCAGCAGCCTCGGACAGGTGGACTACAATGAGCAGTTCTTC. V and J are TRBV7-2 and TRBJ2-1; 7 nucleotides line up with TRBD1. V shed 5 bases and J 3 bases; nucleotides not matched to a gene: 7. The V gene's germline CDR1 is SGHTA and CDR2 FQGNSA. This CDR3 has 15 residues.

The J gene is TRBJ1-1, the V gene TRBV29-1; D uncertain. Trimming left V 5 bases short and J 1 base short, with 8 bases between. Germline V gives CDR1 SQVTM, CDR2 ANQGSEA. The CDR3 contains 12 residues. The CDR3 loop is CSVRRTNTEAFF. As DNA, the CDR3 is TGCAGCGTTCGGCGTACGAACACTGAAGCTTTCTTT.

The V call is TRBV14, the J call TRBJ2-1; 10 bases are shared with TRBD1. V was clipped by 3 bases and J by 3 bases; unmatched bases: 5. CDR1 and CDR2 (germline): SGHDN, FVKESK. The CDR3 extends over 16 amino acids. DNA of the CDR3: TGTGCCAGCAGCCATCGGACAGGGGGGAACTACAATGAGCAGTTCTTC. Translated, it gives CASSHRTGGNYNEQFF. Complete variable domain (other parts from reference TRBV14 and TRBJ2-1): EAGVTQFPSHSVIEKGQTVTLRCDPISGHDNLYWYRRVMGKEIKFLLHFVKESKQDESGMPNNRFLAERTGGTYSTLKVQPAELEDSGVYFCASSHRTGGNYNEQFFGPGTRLTVL.

In this sample, this clonotype turned up a few times. J is TRBJ2-7 and V is TRBV5-1; D is undetermined. The CDR3 consists of 16 residues. The germline CDR1 and CDR2 sequences are SGHRS and YFSETQ. Trimming took off 3 bases at V and 3 bases at J, with 19 bases between the two ends. Here the CDR3 DNA reads TGCGCCAGCAGCTCACGCCTTCAGTGGGCCAACTACGAGCAGTACTTC. Encoded protein: CASSSRLQWANYEQYF.

Only a few counts were recorded for this clonotype. The V gene is TRBV6-5, the J gene TRBJ2-5; D ambiguous. CDR1 and CDR2 (germline): MNHEY, SVGAGI. Trimming took off 0 bases at V and 0 bases at J, with 14 bases between the two ends. This CDR3 has 17 amino acids. CDR3 residues: CASSYSTVRTYQETQYF. The CDR3 DNA reads as TGTGCCAGCAGTTACTCGACGGTCAGAACGTACCAAGAGACCCAGTACTTC.